Following are 24 T cell receptor beta chains from one sample sequenced in a study of technical replicates of blood from several donors. Repertoires were generated with immunoSEQ multiplex PCR, while TCRdb's copy carries only in-frame clones and drops some. The table lists some 70,000 clones, approximately 89% of them singletons. Sequenced material: PBMCs. These receptors all come from a human donor in good health. Some clones in this sample may be carry-over from other donors' samples.

The chain employs TRBV6-1 and TRBJ1-2, with TRBD1 matching 7 bases. Germline V gene data show CDR1 as MNHNS and CDR2 as SASEGT. CDR3 length: 13 residues. Trimming cost V 10 bases and J 7 bases; bases outside gene matches: 12. CDR3 sequence (DNA): TGTGCCACCCAGAAACAGGGGCCGGGTGGCTACACCTTC. Translating gives CATQKQGPGGYTF.

V and J are TRBV6-1 and TRBJ2-6; D perhaps matches TRBD1 (5 bases). The CDR3 sequence is 15 residues long. The ends were cut back, 3 bases at V and 1 base at J, with 7 bases in the middle. Germline values: CDR1 MNHNS, CDR2 SASEGT. The CDR3 DNA reads as TGTGCCAGCAGTGACTCAGGGTCTGGGGCCAACGTCCTGACTTTC. Translating it yields CASSDSGSGANVLTF.

The V call is TRBV5-8, the J call TRBJ1-2; D is possibly TRBD1 (6 bases). Trimming removed 3 bases from V and 2 bases from J, with 8 bases in between. CDR1 is SGHTS, CDR2 YDEGEE, per germline. The CDR3 contains 13 residues. CDR3 amino acids: CASSYDRNYGYTF. Written as DNA, the CDR3 is TGTGCCAGCAGCTATGACAGGAACTATGGCTACACCTTC.

The J gene is TRBJ2-4, the V gene TRBV4-3, with a weak D call TRBD2 (5 bases). This CDR3 is 15 amino acids long. CDR1 is LGHNA and CDR2 is YSLEER in the germline V gene. V lost 0 bases, J lost 4 bases, and 10 bases lay in between. The CDR3 bases are TGCGCCAGCAGCCAAGAGTGGAGGCAGAAAAACATTCAGTACTTC. Its translation is CASSQEWRQKNIQYF.

The rearrangement links TRBV27 to TRBJ2-7; D possibly corresponds to TRBD2 (6 bases). V was shortened by 4 bases and J by 5 bases, with 15 bases between the two germline ends. The germline V gene has CDR1 MNHEY and CDR2 SMNVEV (reference sequence). This CDR3 is 14 amino acids long. The CDR3 sequence: CASSSRPAGNEQYF. The DNA for the CDR3 is TGTGCCAGCAGTTCTAGACCGGCGGGGAACGAGCAGTACTTC.

This chain joins TRBV14 and TRBJ2-7, with TRBD2 identical over 9 bases. Trimming cost V 4 bases and J 6 bases; bases outside gene matches: 10. This CDR3 is built from 15 residues. Germline-derived CDR1 and CDR2 are SGHDN and FVKESK. The CDR3 sequence: CASSPRGGVLREQYF. CDR3 DNA sequence: TGTGCCAGCAGCCCCCGCGGGGGGGTGCTGCGCGAGCAGTACTTC.

The gene calls are TRBV5-4 and TRBJ2-7; TRBD2 agrees at 9 bases. Germline V gene sequence: CDR1 SGHNT, CDR2 YYREEE (reference sequence). CDR3 length: 15 residues. V shed 4 bases, J shed 4 bases, and the junction held 9 bases outside the gene matches. Here the CDR3 DNA reads TGTGCCAGCAGCCACGGGGGGACTAGCTCGTACGAGCAGTACTTC. The encoded protein is CASSHGGTSSYEQYF.

The chain joins TRBV5-4 to TRBJ2-1; 9 positions agree with TRBD2. CDR1 is SGHNT, CDR2 YYREEE, per germline (reference sequence). The CDR3 extends over 14 amino acids. Losses at the gene ends were 1 base for V and 6 bases for J; bases not matched to a gene: 2. CDR3 coding DNA: TGTGCCAGCAGCTTGTCTAGCGGGGTCAATGAGCAGTTCTTC. The encoded protein is CASSLSSGVNEQFF.

The chain links TRBV4-2 to TRBJ2-5; 8 positions match TRBD1. CDR1 is LGHNA, CDR2 YNFKEQ, per germline. J gave up 2 bases and V 1 base, and 6 bases lay outside the gene matches. CDR3 size: 16 residues. As DNA, the CDR3 is TGTGCCAGCAGCCAAGTGGCAGGGGGCTTACAAGAGACCCAGTACTTC. Its translation: CASSQVAGGLQETQYF.

The V call is TRBV5-1, the J call TRBJ2-5; D gene unclear. Germline assignment: CDR1 SGHRS and CDR2 YFSETQ. This CDR3 contains 15 residues. Trimming removed 2 bases from V and 2 bases from J, with 13 bases in between. The CDR3 DNA reads TGCGCCAGCAGCTTAATAGGCTCCGGGCAAGAGACCCAGTACTTC. Protein product: CASSLIGSGQETQYF.

The genes are TRBV4-1 and TRBJ1-1; the D gene is possibly TRBD1 (5 bases). Per the germline V gene, CDR1 is MGHRA and CDR2 is YSYEKL. The V and J ends lost 0 bases and 6 bases respectively, with 11 bases between them. The CDR3 is 14 residues long. CDR3 amino acids: CASSQDRGIPEAFF. The CDR3 bases are TGCGCCAGCAGCCAAGATAGGGGAATCCCTGAAGCTTTCTTT.

This chain links TRBV7-2 with TRBJ1-5; D may be TRBD1 (6 bases). The CDR3 runs to 13 residues. Germline CDR1 and CDR2: SGHTA and FQGNSA. V was trimmed by 4 bases and J by 5 bases, leaving 9 bases between them. CDR3 nucleotide sequence: TGTGCCAGCAGCTCCGACAGGTATCAGCCCCAGCATTTT. Its translation is CASSSDRYQPQHF. The entire variable domain, with the rest obtained from reference TRBV7-2 and TRBJ1-5, is as follows: GAGVSQSPSNKVTEKGKDVELRCDPISGHTALYWYRQSLGQGLEFLIYFQGNSAPDKSGLPSDRFSAERTGGSVSTLTIQRTQQEDSAVYLCASSSDRYQPQHFGDGTRLSIL.

Here the CDR3 DNA reads TGTGCCAGCAAGACAGGTGGAAATTCACCCCTCCACTTT. Encoded protein: CASKTGGNSPLHF. The rearrangement links TRBV5-5 to TRBJ1-6; possibly TRBD1 for D (6 bases). The V end was cut by 6 bases, the J end by 7 bases, with 11 bases between. The CDR3 spans 13 residues. The germline V gene has CDR1 SGHKS and CDR2 YYEKEE (reference sequence).

The sample holds one count of this clone. V is TRBV13 and J is TRBJ2-1; 7 bases align to TRBD1. Germline CDR1 is PRHDT and CDR2 is FYEKMQ (reference sequence). The CDR3 is 13 residues long. J was trimmed by 6 bases and V by 5 bases; bases with no gene match: 4. The CDR3 loop reads CASSGDRTNEQFF. The CDR3 nucleotides are TGTGCCAGCAGCGGGGACAGAACCAATGAGCAGTTCTTC.

J is TRBJ2-5 and V is TRBV7-2; D ambiguous. The CDR3 contains 13 residues. The V gene's germline CDR1 is SGHTA and CDR2 FQGNSA. V gave up 3 bases and J gave up 6 bases, with 11 bases separating them. CDR3 nucleotide sequence: TGTGCCAGCAGCTTGAGTTCATTACAGACCCAGTACTTC. Amino acids: CASSLSSLQTQYF.

V is TRBV6-4 and J is TRBJ2-3, with 7 bases aligning to TRBD2. This CDR3 contains 15 residues. The V gene end was trimmed by 0 bases and the J gene end by 5 bases; junction bases not matched to a gene: 5. Germline V gene sequence: CDR1 MRHNA, CDR2 SNTAGT. In nucleotides, the CDR3 is TGTGCCAGCAGTGACTCGCAGGGAGGGCGAGATACGCAGTATTTT. Translated, it gives CASSDSQGGRDTQYF.

In its sample, this clone was seen a few times. The genes are TRBV19 and TRBJ1-4; a weak D match, TRBD1 (6 bases). The CDR3 runs 14 residues. CDR1 is LNHDA and CDR2 is SQIVND in the germline V gene (reference sequence). Trimming stripped 4 bases from V and 5 bases from J, with 11 bases between. The CDR3 region is CASSTQGQNEKLFF. The CDR3 DNA sequence: TGTGCCAGTAGTACTCAGGGACAAAATGAAAAACTGTTTTTT.

The V and J genes are TRBV30 and TRBJ1-2; D remains unclear. The germline V gene encodes CDR1 GTSNPN and CDR2 SVGIG (reference sequence). Deletions cut 4 bases from V and 4 bases from J, with 13 bases between. This CDR3 contains 13 residues. The CDR3 reads CAWNLGNTYGYTF. CDR3 nucleotide sequence: TGTGCCTGGAACCTAGGAAACACCTATGGCTACACCTTC.

This clone occurred once. The CDR3 nucleotides read TGTGCCAGCAGCTCTTCCGGGACAGGTGTTAATGGGCATGGCTACACCTTC. Protein: CASSSSGTGVNGHGYTF. The chain couples TRBV5-4 to TRBJ1-2, with 8 bases that match TRBD1. Germline-derived CDR1 and CDR2 are SGHNT and YYREEE (reference sequence). The junction had 16 bases not matched to a gene; V was cut back by 3 bases and J by 6 bases. This CDR3 spans 17 amino acids. Based on the CDR3 plus reference TRBV5-4 and TRBJ1-2, the full variable domain is ETGVTQSPTHLIKTRGQQVTLRCSSQSGHNTVSWYQQALGQGPQFIFQYYREEENGRGNFPPRFSGLQFPNYSSELNVNALELDDSALYLCASSSSGTGVNGHGYTFGSGTRLTVV.

CDR3 coding DNA: TGTGCCAGTAGTTTCATAGCGGGAGGGACCGGGAATGAGCAGTTCTTC. This sequence encodes CASSFIAGGTGNEQFF. V gene TRBV19 combines with J gene TRBJ2-1, with 11 bases that match TRBD2. Unmatched junction bases numbered 10, after V lost 5 bases and J lost 7 bases. Germline V gives CDR1 LNHDA, CDR2 SQIVND (reference sequence). The length of the CDR3 is 16 residues. Based on the CDR3 plus reference TRBV19 and TRBJ2-1, the full variable domain is DGGITQSPKYLFRKEGQNVTLSCEQNLNHDAMYWYRQDPGQGLRLIYYSQIVNDFQKGDIAEGYSVSREKKESFPLTVTSAQKNPTAFYLCASSFIAGGTGNEQFFGPGTRLTVL.

The CDR3 reads CASSEGGRGRDEQYF. In DNA form, the CDR3 reads TGTGCCAGCAGTGAGGGGGGAAGGGGAAGGGACGAGCAGTACTTC. The chain employs TRBV25-1 and TRBJ2-5; possible D gene TRBD2, 6 bases. The assigned J gene may be wrong: the sequence end matches TRBJ2-7 better. Germline assignment: CDR1 MGHDK and CDR2 SYGVNS. The CDR3 is 15 amino acids.

This clone was observed once. The V call is TRBV5-1, the J call TRBJ2-1; D might be TRBD1 (5 bases). Germline V gene lookup returns CDR1 SGHRS and CDR2 YFSETQ. The CDR3 covers 13 residues. Between the trimmed V and J ends, which lost 0 bases and 11 bases, there was a span of 12 bases. CDR3 sequence (DNA): TGCGCCAGCAGCTTGGCAGGGTTCAGTCAGCAGTTCTTC. It specifies CASSLAGFSQQFF.

In DNA, the CDR3 is TGTGCCACCAGCAGAGATCGGGTCCAGTACGAGCAGTACTTC. This gives the protein CATSRDRVQYEQYF. V gene TRBV15 combines with J gene TRBJ2-7; D is ambiguous. Germline-derived CDR1 and CDR2 are LNHNV and YYDKDF (reference sequence). The length of the CDR3 is 14 residues. V was trimmed by 0 bases and J by 4 bases, leaving 10 bases between them.

The V call is TRBV5-4, the J call TRBJ2-5, with 7 bases aligning to TRBD2. CDR1 is SGHNT, CDR2 YYREEE, per germline (reference sequence). With V trimmed by 4 bases and J by 5 bases, 2 bases remained unmatched. The CDR3 contains 12 residues. CDR3 loop: CASSGGDETQYF. The CDR3 DNA reads TGTGCCAGCAGCGGGGGGGATGAGACCCAGTACTTC.